Listed below are T cell receptor beta chains from one sample, sequenced in a study of post-analysis software for immune sequencing data. TCRdb used MiXCR to reprocess the PCR reads, holding one entry per CDR3 protein. The table records fewer than 850,000 distinct CDR3 sequences, 30% of them present only once. The sequencing sample was made of blood. The source is a girl under 18 with multiple sclerosis. Each CDR3 is given with its conserved first and last residue. The order of the fields is D gene, J gene, CDR3 length, clone size, V gene, CDR3 protein, CDR3 DNA. D genes are given only for firm matches. A clone size is listed for some rows: how often the clone was seen (once, few, many), or a class if it is expanded.

>NA|TRBJ1-4|15|few|TRBV29-1
CSVRPEFSTNEKLFF
TGCAGCGTCCGGCCGGAATTTTCAACTAATGAAAAACTGTTTTTT
>NA|TRBJ2-3|14|NA|TRBV29-1
CSVDGDFSTDTQYF
TGCAGCGTTGACGGGGACTTCAGCACAGATACGCAGTATTTT
>TRBD1|TRBJ1-4|15|few|TRBV29-1
CSVPLVGQGGEKLFF
TGCAGCGTCCCCCTGGTGGGACAGGGAGGTGAAAAACTGTTTTTT
>NA|TRBJ2-3|17|many|TRBV10-3
CAISAVVGRGRTDTQYF
TGTGCCATCAGTGCGGTGGTAGGCAGGGGACGTACAGATACGCAGTATTTT
>NA|TRBJ2-7|12|NA|TRBV7-9
CASSFTHGEQYF
TGTGCCAGCAGCTTTACGCATGGGGAGCAGTACTTC
>NA|TRBJ1-1|13|NA|TRBV7-2
CASSLAGGVEAFF
TGTGCCAGCAGCTTAGCCGGAGGGGTTGAAGCTTTCTTT
>NA|TRBJ2-1|14|NA|TRBV15
CATSRDRANVEQFF
TGTGCCACCAGCAGAGATCGCGCGAATGTTGAGCAGTTCTTC
>NA|TRBJ2-5|13|NA|TRBV28
CASRRADYNEQYF
TGTGCCAGCAGGCGGGCAGACTACAATGAGCAGTACTTC
>TRBD1|TRBJ1-5|13|NA|TRBV20-1
CSALDRGDQPQHF
TGCAGTGCTCTGGACAGGGGCGATCAGCCCCAGCATTTT
>NA|TRBJ2-6|16|NA|TRBV7-9
CASSVPTASGANVLTF
TGTGCCAGCAGCGTACCGACAGCGTCGGGGGCCAACGTCCTGACTTTC
>TRBD2|TRBJ2-3|18|NA|TRBV3-1
CASSQYPSGGANTDTQYF
TGTGCCAGCAGCCAATACCCTAGCGGGGGGGCGAACACAGATACGCAGTATTTT
>TRBD2|TRBJ2-5|15|few|TRBV20-1
CSASGAGGRRETQYF
TGCAGTGCTAGTGGGGCGGGAGGTCGGAGGGAGACCCAGTACTTC
>TRBD1|TRBJ2-1|15|few|TRBV28
CASTDQGATYNEQFF
TGTGCCAGCACCGATCAGGGGGCCACCTACAATGAGCAGTTCTTC
>NA|TRBJ1-2|12|few|TRBV7-9
CASSLHRDGYTF
TGTGCCAGCAGCTTACACAGGGATGGCTACACCTTC
>TRBD2|TRBJ2-5|16|NA|TRBV7-9
CASSAGTSGASQTQYF
TGTGCCAGCAGCGCGGGGACTAGCGGGGCCAGTCAGACCCAGTACTTC
>NA|TRBJ1-6|13|NA|TRBV28
CASSYHGGSPLHF
TGTGCCAGCAGTTACCATGGCGGTTCACCCCTCCACTTT
>NA|TRBJ1-2|16|NA|TRBV4-1
CASSQEIGRRGRGYTF
TGCGCCAGCAGCCAAGAAATCGGTCGTCGGGGACGAGGCTACACCTTC
>NA|TRBJ2-1|17|NA|TRBV20-1
CSARAPEVSRVNNEQFF
TGCAGTGCTAGAGCCCCGGAGGTCAGCAGAGTCAACAATGAGCAGTTCTTC
>NA|TRBJ1-1|13|NA|TRBV7-2
CASSTGTTSEAFF
TGTGCCAGCAGTACCGGGACGACCTCTGAAGCTTTCTTT
>NA|TRBJ2-7|15|few|TRBV7-8
CASSLARGAPSEQYF
TGTGCCAGCAGCTTAGCCCGGGGGGCCCCCTCCGAGCAGTACTTC
>NA|TRBJ2-1|14|NA|TRBV7-2
CASSWDGSYNEQFF
TGTGCCAGCAGCTGGGACGGCTCCTACAATGAGCAGTTCTTC
>NA|TRBJ2-7|13|NA|TRBV5-1
CASSLSIGYEQYF
TGCGCCAGCAGCTTGTCCATTGGCTACGAGCAGTACTTC
>NA|TRBJ2-1|13|many|TRBV7-2
CASSGPIYNEQFF
TGTGCCAGCAGCGGACCAATCTACAATGAGCAGTTCTTC
>NA|TRBJ2-7|16|few|TRBV6-5
CASSRTAGVSSYEQYF
TGTGCCAGCAGCCGAACGGCAGGCGTATCCTCCTACGAGCAGTACTTC
>NA|TRBJ2-5|17|many|TRBV12-3/TRBV12-4
CASSSSGRGLSGETQYF
TGTGCCAGCAGTTCCTCCGGGCGGGGGCTTTCTGGGGAGACCCAGTACTTC
>TRBD1|TRBJ1-1|13|NA|TRBV9
CASSGDRATEAFF
TGTGCCAGCAGCGGGGACAGGGCGACTGAAGCTTTCTTT
>NA|TRBJ1-5|16|NA|TRBV7-2
CASSLSGGYSNQPQHF
TGTGCCAGCAGCTTAAGCGGGGGATATAGCAATCAGCCCCAGCATTTT
>NA|TRBJ1-2|13|few|TRBV6-1
CASSEEGLGGYTF
TGTGCCAGCAGTGAAGAGGGACTCGGGGGCTACACCTTC
>NA|TRBJ2-6|15|NA|TRBV2
CASSNRALGANVLTF
TGTGCCAGCAGCAACAGGGCTCTTGGGGCCAACGTCCTGACTTTC
>TRBD1|TRBJ1-2|16|NA|TRBV12-5
CASGSGTALGPYGYTF
TGTGCTAGTGGTTCGGGGACAGCCCTAGGACCATATGGCTACACCTTC
>NA|TRBJ1-5|14|few|TRBV4-3
CASSQEPGSWPQHF
TGCGCCAGCAGCCAAGAACCAGGGTCCTGGCCCCAGCATTTT
>TRBD1|TRBJ1-2|16|NA|TRBV6-1
CASGERRGQSLGGYTF
TGTGCCAGCGGTGAGCGCAGGGGACAGTCCTTGGGTGGCTACACCTTC
>NA|TRBJ1-2|15|NA|TRBV7-2
CASSLVGDSGYGYTF
TGTGCCAGCAGCTTAGTGGGGGACTCCGGCTATGGCTACACCTTC
>TRBD1|TRBJ2-7|15|NA|TRBV13
CASSLRGQTFYEQYF
TGTGCCAGCAGCCTACGGGGACAGACCTTCTACGAGCAGTACTTC
>NA|TRBJ2-3|13|NA|TRBV10-3
CAISESPEDTQYF
TGTGCCATCAGTGAGTCTCCGGAGGATACGCAGTATTTT
>TRBD1|TRBJ2-7|12|few|TRBV20-1
CSAPGTGDEQYF
TGCAGTGCGCCCGGGACAGGGGACGAGCAGTACTTC
>NA|TRBJ2-3|14|few|TRBV28
CASLLTPLTDTQYF
TGTGCCAGCTTACTCACCCCCCTCACAGATACGCAGTATTTT
>NA|TRBJ2-5|16|NA|TRBV15
CATSRSDVGDWETQYF
TGTGCCACCAGCAGATCCGACGTAGGGGACTGGGAGACCCAGTACTTC
>NA|TRBJ2-5|14|NA|TRBV7-9
CASSRLRRGETQYF
TGTGCCAGCAGCCGCCTTCGGCGTGGGGAGACCCAGTACTTC
>NA|TRBJ2-1|12|NA|TRBV12-3/TRBV12-4
CASSSRQETQFF
TGTGCCAGCAGTTCACGGCAAGAGACCCAGTTCTTC
>TRBD1|TRBJ1-2|16|few|TRBV9
CASSPIRQGVNYGYTF
TGTGCCAGCAGCCCCATACGACAGGGTGTAAACTATGGCTACACCTTC
>TRBD1|TRBJ2-5|15|NA|TRBV7-9
CASSTRDRYQETQYF
TGTGCCAGCAGCACACGGGACAGATATCAAGAGACCCAGTACTTC
>TRBD2|TRBJ2-1|17|few|TRBV5-1
CASSLGLAGGPWDEQFF
TGCGCCAGCAGCTTGGGACTAGCGGGAGGGCCGTGGGATGAGCAGTTCTTC
>TRBD2|TRBJ2-7|14|NA|TRBV18
CASSPGLAEYEQYF
TGTGCCAGCTCACCGGGACTAGCGGAGTACGAGCAGTACTTC
>TRBD2|TRBJ2-1|13|NA|TRBV6-6
CASFSGAYNEQFF
TGTGCCAGCTTTAGCGGGGCGTACAATGAGCAGTTCTTC
>TRBD2|TRBJ2-1|16|NA|TRBV7-8
CASSANSGRTYNEQFF
TGTGCCAGCAGCGCCAACAGCGGGAGAACCTACAATGAGCAGTTCTTC
>TRBD2|TRBJ2-7|13|few|TRBV29-1
CSARGGLLDEQYF
TGCAGCGCCCGGGGGGGGCTTCTGGACGAGCAGTACTTC